The text below deals with one T cell receptor (beta chain). Its cognate antigen is unknown. Different DNA sequences within this sample yield the same CDR3. The assay was carried out at the deep level. TCRdb keeps only in-frame clones here, not all; method: immunoSEQ multiplex PCR. The sample includes around 990,000 clones, approximately 75% of them seen just once. This entry belongs to a study of shared clonotypes between healthy human individuals. Across the study: A couple of female and three male donors aged 18 to 49 were enrolled. Three plates were used per donor for CD4 naive, three for CD4 memory, two for CD8 naive and one for CD8 memory. Overall study findings and caveats: What naive subsets generally showed was a larger estimated richness than memory subsets showed.

The V gene's germline CDR1 is SGDLS and CDR2 YYNGEE. Trimming took off 2 bases at V and 0 bases at J, with 8 bases between the two ends. The CDR3 contains 14 residues. The source is a man aged 18-30 years in good health. Some clones in this sample may be carry-over from other donors' samples. The chain couples TRBV9 to TRBJ2-5; D call uncertain. Sequenced sample: memory CD4+ T cells from PBMCs. Subset indicated: CD45RA-negative fraction. CDR3 coding DNA: TGTGCCAGCAGCGTCGCCGCGTACCAAGAGACCCAGTACTTC. This codes for CASSVAAYQETQYF. Full variable domain (missing parts from reference TRBV9 and TRBJ2-5): DSGVTQTPKHLITATGQRVTLRCSPRSGDLSVYWYQQSLDQGLQFLIQYYNGEERAKGNILERFSAQQFPDLHSELNLSSLELGDSALYFCASSVAAYQETQYFGPGTRLLVL.